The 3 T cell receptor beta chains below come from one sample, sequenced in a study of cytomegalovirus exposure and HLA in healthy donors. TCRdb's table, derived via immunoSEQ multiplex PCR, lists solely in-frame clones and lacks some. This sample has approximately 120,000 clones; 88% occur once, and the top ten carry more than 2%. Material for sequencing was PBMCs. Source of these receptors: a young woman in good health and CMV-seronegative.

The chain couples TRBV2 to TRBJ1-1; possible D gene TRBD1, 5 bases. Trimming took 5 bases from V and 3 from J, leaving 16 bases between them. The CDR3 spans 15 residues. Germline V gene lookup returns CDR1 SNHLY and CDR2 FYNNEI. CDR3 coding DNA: TGTGCCAGCAGTATTTTAGGAGACAGCTACACTGAAGCTTTCTTT. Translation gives CASSILGDSYTEAFF.

The CDR3 region is CASIGEQGRLYEQYF. The CDR3 DNA reads TGTGCCAGCATCGGTGAACAGGGGAGGCTCTACGAGCAGTACTTC. This chain joins TRBV28 and TRBJ2-7, with D tentatively TRBD1 (7 bases). The CDR3 is made up of 15 amino acids. Trimming cost V 7 bases and J 3 bases, with 19 bases left between them. Germline assignment: CDR1 MDHEN and CDR2 SYDVKM.

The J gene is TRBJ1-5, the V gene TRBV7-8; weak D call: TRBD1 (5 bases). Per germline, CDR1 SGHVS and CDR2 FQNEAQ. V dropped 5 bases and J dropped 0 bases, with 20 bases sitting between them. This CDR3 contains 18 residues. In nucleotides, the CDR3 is TGTGCCAGCAGCCCACGCCTTGTGGGGGGAATTAGCAATCAGCCCCAGCATTTT. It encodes CASSPRLVGGISNQPQHF.